This TCR beta chain was sequenced in a study of shared clonotypes between healthy human individuals. Trimming removed 6 bases at V and 6 bases at J, with 14 bases between. Per germline, CDR1 SGHTA and CDR2 FQGNSA. The CDR3 loop spans 13 amino acids. Both subsets, CD45RA+ naive and CD45RA-negative memory, were split from the CD4+ cells. Study-wide findings and caveats: Relative to clonotypes present in all four donors, those not shared had lower generation probabilities.

Profiled with immunoSEQ multiplex PCR; TCRdb holds only in-frame clones, not every one. The data contain about 1.5 million clones, 95% to 99% of them singletons. Concerning this clone: Its antigen is currently unknown.

This sequence originates from a man aged 25-40 years in good health. This chain joins TRBV7-2 and TRBJ1-1; possibly TRBD1 for D (5 bases). The sequencing input was naive CD4+ T cells sorted from blood. Subset noted: CD45RA+ positively selected. This chain's CDR3 is CASSRYRGSEAFF. The CDR3 DNA reads TGTGCCAGCAGTCGTTATCGGGGGTCTGAAGCTTTCTTT.